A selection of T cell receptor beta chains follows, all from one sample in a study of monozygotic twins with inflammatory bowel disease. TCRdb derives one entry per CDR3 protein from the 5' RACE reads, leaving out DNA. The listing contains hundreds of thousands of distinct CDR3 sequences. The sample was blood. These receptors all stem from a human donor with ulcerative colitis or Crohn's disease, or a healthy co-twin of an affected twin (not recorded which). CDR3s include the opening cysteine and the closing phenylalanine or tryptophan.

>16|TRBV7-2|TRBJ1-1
CASSLRPRDRGTEAFF
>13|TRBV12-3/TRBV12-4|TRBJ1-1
CASSAPGGSEAFF
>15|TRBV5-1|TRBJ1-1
CASSLAAVGSSEAFF
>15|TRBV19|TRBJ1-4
CASSTSGDLVEKLFF
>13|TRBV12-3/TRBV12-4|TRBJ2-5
CASSFWTEETQYF
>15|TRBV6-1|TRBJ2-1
CASSTSGGPYNEQFF
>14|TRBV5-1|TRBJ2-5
CASSLGGSGETQYF
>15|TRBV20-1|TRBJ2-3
CSANPGTSGLHTQYF
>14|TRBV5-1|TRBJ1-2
CASSFMTGGKGYTF
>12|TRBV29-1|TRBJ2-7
CSVATAAIEQYF